One and the same sample provided the 5 T cell receptor beta chains below, sequenced in a study of cytomegalovirus exposure and HLA in healthy donors. In the PCR, 60 Vbeta and 13 Jbeta primers were used. The protocol was immunoSEQ multiplex PCR, while the TCRdb copy is restricted to in-frame clones and leaves out a portion. The sample table sets out 150,000 to 200,000 clones. The sequenced material came from PBMCs. These receptors were taken from a man in his thirties or forties in good health and CMV-seronegative.

The gene calls are TRBV4-2 and TRBJ1-1, with D perhaps TRBD1 (6 bases). Germline CDR1 reads LGHNA; CDR2 reads YNFKEQ. V was trimmed by 5 bases and J by 0 bases, leaving 10 bases between them. CDR3 size: 14 residues. The CDR3 loop is CASSTGTLNTEAFF. CDR3 in DNA: TGTGCCAGCAGCACAGGGACCTTGAACACTGAAGCTTTCTTT.

The V and J genes are TRBV4-2 and TRBJ1-5; 7 nucleotides align to TRBD1. The V gene end was trimmed by 0 bases and the J gene end by 4 bases; junction bases not matched to a gene: 6. The CDR3 is 16 residues long. CDR1 LGHNA and CDR2 YNFKEQ come from the germline V gene. The CDR3 DNA is TGTGCCAGCAGCCAAGATGGGACAGAGTTAAATCAGCCCCAGCATTTT. Translating gives CASSQDGTELNQPQHF.

The chain joins TRBV19 to TRBJ2-5, with 9 bases lining up with TRBD2. The germline V gene encodes CDR1 LNHDA and CDR2 SQIVND (reference sequence). After removal of 3 bases from V and 5 bases from J, the junction contained 4 bases not matched to a gene. The CDR3 has 14 residues. CDR3 residues: CASSMASGTETQYF. The CDR3 region has the DNA TGTGCCAGTAGTATGGCTAGCGGGACGGAGACCCAGTACTTC.

V usage is TRBV2 and J usage is TRBJ2-3; no definite D call. Germline CDR1 is SNHLY and CDR2 is FYNNEI. There are 15 residues in the CDR3. V lost 2 bases and J lost 0, with 9 bases in between. CDR3 DNA: TGTGCCAGCAGTGAATTTGCGGCGAGCACAGATACGCAGTATTTT. It specifies CASSEFAASTDTQYF.

The chain employs TRBV10-3 and TRBJ1-1; D ambiguous. The length of the CDR3 is 15 residues. V lost 5 bases to trimming and J lost 1 base, with 14 bases between them. Germline V gene data show CDR1 as ENHRY and CDR2 as SYGVKD. Written as DNA, the CDR3 is TGTGCCATCAGTTCTATTGCTTCGGGGAACACTGAAGCTTTCTTT. The encoded protein is CAISSIASGNTEAFF.